This T cell receptor beta chain derives from a study of Ad26.COV2.S vaccination and SARS-CoV-2 variants. Trimming at V came to 4 bases and at J to 7 bases, leaving 3 bases not matched to a gene. CDR1 is SGHVS, CDR2 FNYEAQ, per germline. This CDR3 comprises 13 residues. With regard to this clone: Its antigen is undetermined.

Overall study results and limits: Post-vaccination breadth of spike-specific CD8+ and CD4+ T cell responses was reportedly substantial. Overall T cell responses may have been underestimated by the analyses of TCR breadth and depth.

Sequencing was performed with immunoSEQ multiplex PCR; in TCRdb, only in-frame clones are kept and a portion is missing. The sample yields 360,000 or so clones, around 87% seen once. Documented treatment: some 20 received Ad26.COV2.S at low or high dose, single or two shots; 5 received placebo; per-sample allocation not given. All samples were drawn on day 63, counting from the first vaccine or placebo injection. The sample here was peripheral blood, taken in a trial of Ad26.COV2.S vaccine versus placebo. The receptor's source is a person aged 18-65 years who received the Ad26.COV2.S COVID-19 vaccine or a placebo. The chain joins TRBV7-6 to TRBJ1-5; 8 bases are shared with TRBD1. CDR3: CASSYRGGQPQHF. DNA of the CDR3: TGTGCCAGCAGCTACAGGGGGGGACAGCCCCAGCATTTT.